This T cell receptor gamma chain was captured in a study of gamma delta lymphoproliferative disorders and STAT genes. Whole-study context: At least 50 ng of genomic DNA went into each LymphoTrack Dx TCRG Assay library. Delta-chain libraries followed the EuroClonality-NGS standard operating procedure.

General study points: Whether leukemic clones are public or private remains unconfirmed.

A word on this clone: Its antigen is unidentified. For this DNA, TCRdb reports the protein of a much larger clone, which diverges at residue 10, most likely from a read error; the protein presented here is translated directly from the DNA.

Germline V gives CDR1 VENAVY, CDR2 YDSYNSRV. The CDR3 spans 12 residues. PBMCs from patients and controls supplied the genomic DNA for sequencing. TCRdb reanalysed the multiplex PCR reads with CATT. Counted here are over a thousand gamma-chain clones, about 9.5% occurring once; the ten biggest clones make up around 87%. The TCR sequence derives from a human donor with gamma-delta T-cell large granular lymphocyte leukemia. The sample comprised blood. J is TRGJP2 and V is TRGV8. The DNA for the CDR3 is TGTGCCACCTGGGATAGTGATTGGATCGAGACGTTT. Translated: CATWDSDWIETF.